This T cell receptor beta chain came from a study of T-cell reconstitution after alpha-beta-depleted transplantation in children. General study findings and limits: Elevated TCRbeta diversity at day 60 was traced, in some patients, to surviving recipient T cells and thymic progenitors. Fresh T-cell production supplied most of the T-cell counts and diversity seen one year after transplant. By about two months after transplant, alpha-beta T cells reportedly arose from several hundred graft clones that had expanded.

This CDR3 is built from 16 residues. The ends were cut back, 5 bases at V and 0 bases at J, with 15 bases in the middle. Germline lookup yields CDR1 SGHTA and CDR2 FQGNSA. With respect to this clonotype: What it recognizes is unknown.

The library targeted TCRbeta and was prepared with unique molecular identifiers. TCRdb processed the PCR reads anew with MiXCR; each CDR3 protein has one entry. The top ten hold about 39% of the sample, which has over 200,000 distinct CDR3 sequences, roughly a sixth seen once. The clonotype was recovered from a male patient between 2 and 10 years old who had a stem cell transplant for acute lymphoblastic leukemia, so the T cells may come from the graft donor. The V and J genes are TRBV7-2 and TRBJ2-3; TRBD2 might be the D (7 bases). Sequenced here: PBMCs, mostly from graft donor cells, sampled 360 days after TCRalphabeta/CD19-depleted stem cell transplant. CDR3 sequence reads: CASSREGGTSTDTQYF. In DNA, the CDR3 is TGTGCCAGCAGCAGGGAGGGGGGTACTAGCACAGATACGCAGTATTTT.